The rows below give T cell receptor beta chains drawn from one sample of a study of T cell repertoires in cytomegalovirus infection. TCRdb re-analysed the reads in MiXCR, keeping a single row per CDR3 protein. The repertoire includes some 130,000 distinct CDR3 sequences, 20% to 30% of them detected once, and 30% to 40% sits in the top ten. No cognate antigen is known for these TCRs. Sequenced material: PBMCs, sequenced either directly or after in vitro stimulation (not recorded which). These receptors were obtained from a human donor in good health (CMV status not recorded). Some clones in this sample may be carry-over from other donors' samples. Both conserved end residues are part of each CDR3. Each record gives: D gene, J gene, clone size, V gene, CDR3 protein, CDR3 DNA. The D gene is left open where the match is weak. Size is omitted from some rows. Given values are once, few, many or a class for expanded clones.

d_gene: NA
j_gene: TRBJ2-2
abundance: NA
v_gene: TRBV20-1
CDR3aa: CSARVLGGNTGELFF
CDR3nt: TGCAGTGCTAGAGTTCTGGGAGGGAACACCGGGGAGCTGTTTTTT

d_gene: NA
j_gene: TRBJ1-2
abundance: many
v_gene: TRBV7-2
CDR3aa: CASSVLGHGYTF
CDR3nt: TGTGCCAGCAGCGTCCTCGGTCATGGCTACACCTTC

d_gene: NA
j_gene: TRBJ2-2
abundance: few
v_gene: TRBV6-1
CDR3aa: CASRLKLVWSGELFF
CDR3nt: TGTGCCAGCAGACTAAAATTGGTATGGAGCGGGGAGCTGTTTTTT

d_gene: TRBD1
j_gene: TRBJ1-2
abundance: NA
v_gene: TRBV12-3/TRBV12-4
CDR3aa: CASSFGTGKGYTF
CDR3nt: TGTGCCAGCAGTTTCGGGACAGGGAAGGGCTACACCTTC

d_gene: TRBD2
j_gene: TRBJ2-3
abundance: NA
v_gene: TRBV10-3
CDR3aa: CAISGTSGKTDTQYF
CDR3nt: TGTGCCATCAGTGGTACTAGCGGGAAGACAGATACGCAGTATTTT

d_gene: NA
j_gene: TRBJ1-1
abundance: NA
v_gene: TRBV29-1
CDR3aa: CSVGPTGFSTEAFF
CDR3nt: TGCAGCGTGGGACCCACGGGCTTTAGCACTGAAGCTTTCTTT

d_gene: NA
j_gene: TRBJ2-3
abundance: NA
v_gene: TRBV7-3
CDR3aa: CASSLSPNTDTQYF
CDR3nt: TGTGCCAGCAGCTTATCGCCTAACACAGATACGCAGTATTTT

d_gene: NA
j_gene: TRBJ1-6
abundance: few
v_gene: TRBV2
CDR3aa: CASSGQNSPLHF
CDR3nt: TGTGCCAGCAGTGGACAAAATTCACCCCTCCACTTT

d_gene: TRBD1
j_gene: TRBJ1-4
abundance: few
v_gene: TRBV7-9
CDR3aa: CASSLMQGANEKLFF
CDR3nt: TGTGCCAGCAGCTTAATGCAGGGGGCAAATGAAAAACTGTTTTTT

d_gene: TRBD2
j_gene: TRBJ2-1
abundance: few
v_gene: TRBV5-4
CDR3aa: CASSAAGGYNEQFF
CDR3nt: TGTGCCAGCAGCGCCGCGGGGGGTTACAATGAGCAGTTCTTC

d_gene: TRBD2
j_gene: TRBJ2-1
abundance: once
v_gene: TRBV2
CDR3aa: CASSEGLAGGIINEQFF
CDR3nt: TGTGCCAGCAGTGAGGGGTTAGCGGGAGGTATTATTAATGAGCAGTTCTTC

d_gene: NA
j_gene: TRBJ2-1
abundance: NA
v_gene: TRBV7-2
CDR3aa: CASSPRRYNEQFF
CDR3nt: TGTGCCAGCAGCCCACGACGATACAATGAGCAGTTCTTC

d_gene: NA
j_gene: TRBJ1-2
abundance: NA
v_gene: TRBV28
CDR3aa: CASSLLRDALRGRHTF
CDR3nt: TGTGCCAGCAGCCTGCTCCGGGACGCCTTAAGAGGGCGGCACACCTTC

d_gene: NA
j_gene: TRBJ1-2
abundance: few
v_gene: TRBV4-1
CDR3aa: CASSFQEGGNYGYTF
CDR3nt: TGCGCCAGCAGCTTTCAAGAGGGGGGGAACTATGGCTACACCTTC

d_gene: TRBD2
j_gene: TRBJ2-1
abundance: NA
v_gene: TRBV5-6
CDR3aa: CASSFGAGDYNEQFF
CDR3nt: TGTGCCAGCAGCTTCGGAGCGGGAGACTACAATGAGCAGTTCTTC

d_gene: TRBD2
j_gene: TRBJ2-1
abundance: few
v_gene: TRBV4-1
CDR3aa: CASSQAGGPFNEQFF
CDR3nt: TGCGCCAGCAGCCAAGCGGGAGGGCCTTTTAATGAGCAGTTCTTC

d_gene: TRBD2
j_gene: TRBJ2-7
abundance: once
v_gene: TRBV6-2/TRBV6-3
CDR3aa: CASSYGGRGYEQYF
CDR3nt: TGTGCCAGCAGTTATGGCGGGAGAGGATACGAGCAGTACTTC

d_gene: TRBD2
j_gene: TRBJ2-5
abundance: few
v_gene: TRBV5-1
CDR3aa: CASTRLAELQETQYF
CDR3nt: TGCGCCAGCACTAGACTAGCGGAGCTCCAAGAGACCCAGTACTTC